The 30 T cell receptor beta chains presented below share a single source sample, sequenced in a study of cytomegalovirus exposure and HLA in healthy donors. With 60 Vbeta and 13 Jbeta primers, the PCR was carried out. Clones were read by immunoSEQ multiplex PCR, and TCRdb kept only the in-frame ones, dropping some. In the table there are 85,000 to 100,000 clones, around 80% of which are singletons. Sequencing was done on a sample of PBMCs. These receptors came from a man in his 60s in good health and CMV-seropositive.

J is TRBJ2-7 and V is TRBV7-6, with 9 bases matching TRBD1. The CDR3 contains 15 residues. With 3 bases clipped from V and 3 bases from J, the junction kept 6 bases outside the gene matches. From germline, CDR1 is SGHVS and CDR2 FNYEAQ. The CDR3 reads CASSLNRDRVYEQYF. The CDR3 DNA follows: TGTGCCAGCAGCTTGAACCGGGACAGGGTCTACGAGCAGTACTTC.

V usage is TRBV29-1 and J usage is TRBJ2-5; D may be TRBD1 (6 bases). The CDR3 sequence is 13 residues long. The V end was cut by 5 bases, the J end by 1 base, with 11 bases between. CDR1 and CDR2 from the germline V gene are SQVTM and ANQGSEA. CDR3: CSVLGAAQETQYF. The DNA of the CDR3 is TGCAGCGTTTTGGGGGCGGCCCAAGAGACCCAGTACTTC.

The V call is TRBV6-5, the J call TRBJ2-7; D might be TRBD2 (7 bases). The germline CDR1 and CDR2 sequences are MNHEY and SVGAGI. This CDR3 contains 16 residues. V gave up 2 bases and J gave up 6 bases, with 20 bases separating them. The CDR3 DNA is TGTGCCAGCAGTTACCTCCACGGGGGGCTGCTTTCCGAGCAGTACTTC. This gives the protein CASSYLHGGLLSEQYF.

The gene calls are TRBV29-1 and TRBJ1-1; possible D gene TRBD1, 5 bases. Trimming stripped 4 bases from V and 5 bases from J, with 20 bases between. The CDR3 extends over 15 amino acids. The germline gives CDR1 SQVTM, CDR2 ANQGSEA. CDR3 nucleotide sequence: TGCAGCGTTGTAGGTTTTTCGCAGGGAGGAACTGAAGCTTTCTTT. This codes for CSVVGFSQGGTEAFF.

V and J are TRBV29-1 and TRBJ2-2; maybe TRBD2 (6 bases). Germline V gene data show CDR1 as SQVTM and CDR2 as ANQGSEA. Deletions cut 4 bases from V and 5 bases from J, with 8 bases between. The CDR3 spans 12 residues. The DNA for the CDR3 is TGCAGCGTTGTAAGCGGGACCGGGGAGCTGTTTTTT. This codes for CSVVSGTGELFF.

This clone came up a few times. This chain uses TRBV18 with TRBJ2-7; 7 nucleotides agree with TRBD1. V shed 5 bases, J shed 7 bases, and the junction held 14 bases outside the gene matches. The CDR3 length is 15 residues. Germline values: CDR1 KGHSH, CDR2 LQKENI. The CDR3 region has the DNA TGTGCCAGCTCATCACAACAGGGGCCCCGGGGAGAGCAGTACTTC. Translating gives CASSSQQGPRGEQYF. The full variable domain, its missing parts supplied by reference TRBV18 and TRBJ2-7, is NAGVMQNPRHLVRRRGQEARLRCSPMKGHSHVYWYRQLPEEGLKFMVYLQKENIIDESGMPKERFSAEFPKEGPSILRIQQVVRGDSAAYFCASSSQQGPRGEQYFGPGTRLTVT.

This chain uses TRBV29-1 with TRBJ1-1; the D gene is possibly TRBD1 (5 bases). The CDR3 is 13 residues long. The germline gives CDR1 SQVTM, CDR2 ANQGSEA. Deletions cut 6 bases from V and 2 bases from J, with 13 bases between. DNA of the CDR3: TGCAGCGTGTTAGCAGGGCTAAACACTGAAGCTTTCTTT. Encoded protein: CSVLAGLNTEAFF. Full variable domain (outside the CDR3, taken from reference TRBV29-1 and TRBJ1-1): SAVISQKPSRDICQRGTSLTIQCQVDSQVTMMFWYRQQPGQSLTLIATANQGSEATYESGFVIDKFPISRPNLTFSTLTVSNMSPEDSSIYLCSVLAGLNTEAFFGQGTRLTVV.

Worth noting for this clone: The junction shows a germline mismatch at one end, possibly a read error. The rearrangement uses TRBV7-9 and TRBJ2-7; possibly TRBD1 for D (6 bases). This CDR3 comprises 12 residues. Germline V lookup: CDR1 SEHNR, CDR2 FQNEAQ (reference sequence). The CDR3 reads CSSSGQIYEQYF. DNA for the CDR3: TGTTCCAGCAGCGGACAGATCTACGAGCAGTACTTC.

The chain carries TRBV5-4 and TRBJ2-3, with 7 bases lining up with TRBD2. The CDR3 totals 16 residues. CDR1 and CDR2 from the germline V gene are SGHNT and YYREEE (reference sequence). V shed 0 bases, J shed 3 bases, and the junction held 7 bases outside the gene matches. CDR3 residues: CASSLASGFNTDTQYF. As DNA, the CDR3 is TGTGCCAGCAGCTTGGCTAGCGGATTTAATACAGATACGCAGTATTTT.

The chain combines TRBV29-1 with TRBJ2-7; D possibly corresponds to TRBD2 (7 bases). The germline V gene has CDR1 SQVTM and CDR2 ANQGSEA. The CDR3 sequence is 13 residues long. V was pared by 3 bases and J by 2 bases, with 11 bases between. CDR3 loop: CSVDGGGPYEQYF. DNA of the CDR3: TGCAGCGTTGATGGGGGGGGCCCCTACGAGCAGTACTTC.

The V gene is TRBV29-1, the J gene TRBJ1-5, with 8 bases identical to TRBD1. The CDR3 length is 13 residues. The germline gives CDR1 SQVTM, CDR2 ANQGSEA. V dropped 4 bases and J dropped 5; count of bases not matched to a gene: 4. The CDR3 region has the DNA TGCAGCGTTGTGGACAGGGTGGATCAGCCCCAGCATTTT. Amino acids: CSVVDRVDQPQHF.

J is TRBJ2-2 and V is TRBV7-3, with a weak D call TRBD2 (6 bases). CDR1 SGHTA and CDR2 FQGTGA come from the germline V gene. V gave up 7 bases and J gave up 6 bases, with 15 bases separating them. CDR3 length: 14 residues. CDR3 nucleotides: TGTGCCAGCAAGGTGGAGGGATGGTCCGGGGAGCTGTTTTTT. Its translation: CASKVEGWSGELFF.

The V call is TRBV7-9, the J call TRBJ2-4; 12 nucleotides line up with TRBD1. Germline CDR1 SEHNR, CDR2 FQNEAQ (reference sequence). Losses at the gene ends were 0 bases for V and 6 bases for J; bases not matched to a gene: 3. The CDR3 loop spans 16 amino acids. CDR3: CASSLALGQGANIQYF. In nucleotides, the CDR3 is TGTGCCAGCAGCTTAGCGCTGGGACAGGGGGCAAACATTCAGTACTTC. Full variable domain (rest looked up from reference TRBV7-9 and TRBJ2-4): DTGVSQNPRHKITKRGQNVTFRCDPISEHNRLYWYRQTLGQGPEFLTYFQNEAQLEKSRLLSDRFSAERPKGSFSTLEIQRTEQGDSAMYLCASSLALGQGANIQYFGAGTRLSVL.

Concerning this clone: Other DNA variants within this sample encode the same CDR3. The chain employs TRBV7-9 and TRBJ2-7; no clear D. Germline loops: CDR1 SEHNR, CDR2 FQNEAQ (reference sequence). V shed 0 bases and J shed 6 bases, with 6 bases lying between them. This CDR3 contains 12 residues. The CDR3: CASSLALGEQYF. In nucleotides, the CDR3 is TGTGCCAGCAGCTTAGCCCTCGGCGAGCAGTACTTC.

The rearrangement links TRBV7-3 to TRBJ1-2, with a possible D match to TRBD1 (5 bases). The CDR3 has 13 residues. In germline, CDR1 is SGHTA, CDR2 FQGTGA. With 3 bases removed from V and 6 bases from J, the gap between germline ends came to 11 bases. CDR3 amino acids: CASSFGGEDGYTF. In DNA, the CDR3 is TGTGCCAGCAGCTTCGGGGGAGAGGATGGCTACACCTTC. Based on the CDR3 plus reference TRBV7-3 and TRBJ1-2, the full variable domain is GAGVSQTPSNKVTEKGKYVELRCDPISGHTALYWYRQSLGQGPEFLIYFQGTGAADDSGLPNDRFFAVRPEGSVSTLKIQRTERGDSAVYLCASSFGGEDGYTFGSGTRLTVV.

This clone was counted between two and nine times. This chain connects TRBV6-4 to TRBJ2-1, with 7 bases that match TRBD2. The junction had 17 bases not matched to a gene; V was cut back by 8 bases and J by 16 bases. Germline V gene lookup returns CDR1 MRHNA and CDR2 SNTAGT. The CDR3 runs 13 residues. The CDR3 DNA sequence: TGTGCCAGCTCTTCTAGCGAGCGGGACCCTTTCTTCTTC. This translates into CASSSSERDPFFF.

The CDR3 spells CASSLNPPPGQGALSGNTIYF. CDR3 in DNA: TGTGCCAGCAGCTTGAATCCCCCTCCGGGACAGGGGGCCCTCTCTGGAAACACCATATATTTT. This chain uses TRBV9 with TRBJ1-3, with 12 nucleotides matching TRBD1. Germline values: CDR1 SGDLS, CDR2 YYNGEE. The CDR3 runs to 21 residues. Germline trimming cut 4 bases from V and 0 bases from J; bases unmatched to any gene: 17.

This clone has a handful of counts. The V and J genes are TRBV28 and TRBJ2-7; 9 positions match TRBD1. CDR1 MDHEN and CDR2 SYDVKM come from the germline V gene. The CDR3 covers 16 residues. V gave up 1 base and J gave up 5 bases; unmatched junction bases: 9. CDR3 sequence: CASSLSQGAPSHEQYF. In nucleotides, the CDR3 is TGTGCCAGCAGTTTATCACAGGGGGCCCCGAGTCACGAGCAGTACTTC.

The chain has TRBV2 and TRBJ2-2; TRBD1 might be the D (6 bases). Germline CDR1 and CDR2: SNHLY and FYNNEI. Between the trimmed V and J ends, which lost 5 bases and 7 bases, there was a span of 11 bases. The CDR3 sequence is 13 residues long. The DNA for the CDR3 is TGTGCCAGCAGTTACACAGGGTTCGGGGAGCTGTTTTTT. As protein: CASSYTGFGELFF.

J is TRBJ2-2 and V is TRBV5-1, with 8 bases identical to TRBD1. The CDR3 contains 17 residues. From germline, CDR1 is SGHRS and CDR2 YFSETQ. The ends lost 0 bases at V and 2 bases at J; junction bases unmatched: 6. The CDR3 reads CASSLGAGTGNTGELFF. The CDR3 DNA follows: TGCGCCAGCAGCTTGGGTGCGGGGACAGGAAACACCGGGGAGCTGTTTTTT.

This sequence joins TRBV27 and TRBJ1-1, with 7 bases fitting TRBD1. CDR1 is MNHEY and CDR2 is SMNVEV in the germline V gene (reference sequence). J lost 10 bases, V lost 10 bases, and 6 bases had no gene match. The CDR3 spans 10 residues. The CDR3 is CATVQGRAFF. CDR3 bases: TGTGCCACCGTACAGGGGCGAGCTTTCTTT.

The chain uses TRBV5-1 and TRBJ2-7; 8 nucleotides match TRBD2. The V gene's germline CDR1 is SGHRS and CDR2 YFSETQ. The CDR3 covers 14 residues. V shed 4 bases and J 0 bases; nucleotides not matched to a gene: 3. This CDR3 reads CASSMRGVSYEQYF. The CDR3 coding sequence is TGCGCCAGCAGCATGCGGGGGGTCTCCTACGAGCAGTACTTC. Based on the CDR3 plus reference TRBV5-1 and TRBJ2-7, the full variable domain is KAGVTQTPRYLIKTRGQQVTLSCSPISGHRSVSWYQQTPGQGLQFLFEYFSETQRNKGNFPGRFSGRQFSNSRSEMNVSTLELGDSALYLCASSMRGVSYEQYFGPGTRLTVT.

V gene TRBV30 combines with J gene TRBJ2-3, with a weak D call TRBD1 (5 bases). The CDR3 sequence is 14 residues long. The germline V gene has CDR1 GTSNPN and CDR2 SVGIG (reference sequence). Trimming shortened V by 4 bases and J by 0 bases, and 11 bases separated the two germline ends. CDR3 bases: TGTGCCTGGACTACAGGTACTAGCACAGATACGCAGTATTTT. The encoded protein is CAWTTGTSTDTQYF.

The genes are TRBV11-1 and TRBJ2-2, with a weak D call TRBD2 (6 bases). The V gene's germline CDR1 is SGHAT and CDR2 FQDESV (reference sequence). This CDR3 is built from 15 residues. V lost 2 bases, J lost 4 bases, and 11 bases lay in between. In nucleotides, the CDR3 is TGTGCCAGCAGCTTATTGGCGGAGGGCACCGGGGAGCTGTTTTTT. Protein: CASSLLAEGTGELFF.

V usage is TRBV10-3 and J usage is TRBJ2-2, with 7 bases aligning to TRBD1. Losses at the gene ends were 4 bases for V and 7 bases for J; bases not matched to a gene: 12. CDR3 length: 16 residues. Germline loops: CDR1 ENHRY, CDR2 SYGVKD. CDR3 nucleotide sequence: TGTGCCATCAGTGCGTCAGGACAGGTTCTGGGCGGGGAGCTGTTTTTT. Protein product: CAISASGQVLGGELFF.

The CDR3 sequence is CASSFLGQGAGNTIYF. The CDR3 bases are TGTGCCAGCAGCTTCTTGGGACAGGGGGCTGGAAACACCATATATTTT. V usage is TRBV7-2 and J usage is TRBJ1-3; 11 bases agree with TRBD1. Trimming cost V 3 bases and J 2 bases; bases outside gene matches: 3. Germline lookup yields CDR1 SGHTA and CDR2 FQGNSA. The CDR3 consists of 16 residues. The full variable domain, its missing parts supplied by reference TRBV7-2 and TRBJ1-3, is GAGVSQSPSNKVTEKGKDVELRCDPISGHTALYWYRQSLGQGLEFLIYFQGNSAPDKSGLPSDRFSAERTGGSVSTLTIQRTQQEDSAVYLCASSFLGQGAGNTIYFGEGSWLTVV.

This clone was picked up one time. This chain links TRBV19 with TRBJ2-7; maybe TRBD1 (7 bases). This CDR3 has 15 residues. CDR1 is LNHDA and CDR2 is SQIVND in the germline V gene (reference sequence). V was trimmed by 9 bases and J by 0 bases, leaving 18 bases between them. The CDR3 DNA is TGTGCCAGCCGTGTCTCAGGGGGGAGCTCCTACGAGCAGTACTTC. Translation gives CASRVSGGSSYEQYF.

The chain carries TRBV10-3 and TRBJ1-4; 8 bases line up with TRBD1. Germline V gene data show CDR1 as ENHRY and CDR2 as SYGVKD. V shed 4 bases and J 3 bases; nucleotides not matched to a gene: 1. This CDR3 has 14 residues. The CDR3 is CAISGTGSNEKLFF. CDR3 nucleotides: TGTGCCATCAGTGGGACAGGGTCTAATGAAAAACTGTTTTTT.

This chain joins TRBV7-8 and TRBJ2-1, with 8 nucleotides matching TRBD2. This CDR3 has 21 amino acids. The germline V gene has CDR1 SGHVS and CDR2 FQNEAQ. V was clipped by 2 bases and J by 0 bases; unmatched bases: 18. CDR3 protein: CASSLKFTRGVGAGSYNEQFF. The CDR3, as DNA: TGTGCCAGCAGCTTAAAGTTTACGCGGGGGGTTGGGGCCGGCTCCTACAATGAGCAGTTCTTC.

V and J are TRBV19 and TRBJ1-5; the match to TRBD1 covers 8 bases. Germline trimming cut 3 bases from V and 2 bases from J; bases unmatched to any gene: 9. CDR3 length: 17 residues. Germline values: CDR1 LNHDA, CDR2 SQIVND (reference sequence). As DNA, the CDR3 is TGTGCCAGTAGTATTGATTGGCCGGGACAGGGCAATCAGCCCCAGCATTTT. Translated, it gives CASSIDWPGQGNQPQHF.